The 31 T cell receptor beta chains below were found in one sample sequenced in a study of CD8 T cells in ankylosing spondylitis. No antigen has been identified for these receptors. Study conclusions and caveats: A motif of 7 to 9 highly homologous TCR beta variants was seen as apparently characteristic of ankylosing spondylitis blood.

MiXCR was run by TCRdb on the 5' RACE reads, yielding one entry per CDR3 protein. The sample records about 840,000 distinct CDR3 sequences, approximately 12% being singletons. Sequenced sample: blood, either unsorted or a sorted T cell fraction (not recorded which). These receptors came from a male donor with ankylosing spondylitis.

This clonotype was counted many times. V and J are TRBV4-3 and TRBJ1-1; D perhaps matches TRBD1 (5 bases). V lost 0 bases and J 5 bases, leaving 13 bases between the germline ends. The germline V gene has CDR1 LGHNA and CDR2 YSLEER. The length of the CDR3 is 15 residues. CDR3 residues: CASSQDPTAWTEAFF. The CDR3 nucleotides read TGCGCCAGCAGCCAAGATCCGACAGCGTGGACTGAAGCTTTCTTT.

This clonotype has only a few counts. V usage is TRBV20-1 and J usage is TRBJ2-2; TRBD1 agrees at 7 bases. Germline-derived CDR1 and CDR2 are DFQATT and SNEGSKA (reference sequence). CDR3 length equals 14 residues. Unmatched junction bases numbered 6, after V lost 3 bases and J lost 5 bases. CDR3 loop: CSARDRSGTGELFF. In DNA, the CDR3 is TGCAGTGCTAGGGACAGGTCGGGGACCGGGGAGCTGTTTTTT.

In its sample, this clonotype was seen many times. CDR3 region: CASSSQQGWGTEAFF. The CDR3 nucleotides are TGTGCCAGCAGTTCCCAACAGGGATGGGGTACTGAAGCTTTCTTT. The rearrangement uses TRBV12-3 or TRBV12-4 and TRBJ1-1; possibly TRBD1 for D (6 bases). V dropped 4 bases and J dropped 5 bases, with 17 bases sitting between them. The CDR3 covers 15 residues.

This clonotype occurred a few times. The rearrangement uses TRBV7-2 and TRBJ2-1; D might be TRBD2 (6 bases). Germline V gene lookup returns CDR1 SGHTA and CDR2 FQGNSA. This CDR3 comprises 14 residues. V was trimmed by 0 bases and J by 7 bases, leaving 10 bases between them. The CDR3, as DNA: TGTGCCAGCAGCTTAGCGAGGCGGGATAATGAGCAGTTCTTC. This gives the protein CASSLARRDNEQFF.

This clonotype was seen ten or more times. In nucleotides, the CDR3 is TGCAGCACAGCAGGGGGACGGACAGCTTTCTTT. This gives the protein CSTAGGRTAFF. The genes are TRBV29-1 and TRBJ1-1; 7 bases fit TRBD1. V shed 8 bases and J 10 bases; nucleotides not matched to a gene: 10. Germline values: CDR1 SQVTM, CDR2 ANQGSEA. CDR3 length: 11 amino acids.

The J gene is TRBJ2-1, the V gene TRBV20-1; tentatively, D is TRBD2 (6 bases). CDR1 is DFQATT, CDR2 SNEGSKA, per germline (reference sequence). The CDR3 extends over 16 amino acids. V was cut by 5 bases and J by 4 bases, with 21 bases left in between. The CDR3 sequence: CSARTYTAGGYNEQFF. The CDR3 region has the DNA TGCAGTGCTCGGACCTACACAGCGGGTGGTTACAATGAGCAGTTCTTC.

The V gene is TRBV20-1, the J gene TRBJ2-7, with 14 bases aligning to TRBD2. The CDR3 sequence is 14 residues long. The germline CDR1 and CDR2 sequences are DFQATT and SNEGSKA (reference sequence). V dropped 5 bases and J dropped 13; count of bases not matched to a gene: 13. The CDR3 bases are TGCAGTGCTCCTTCGACTAGCGGGGGGGTTGCGCATTACTTC. This gives the protein CSAPSTSGGVAHYF.

In its sample, this clonotype was seen a few times. V gene TRBV4-1 combines with J gene TRBJ2-3; unclear D gene. Trimming took 3 bases from V and 3 from J, leaving 10 bases between them. This CDR3 spans 14 amino acids. The V gene's germline CDR1 is MGHRA and CDR2 YSYEKL. CDR3 in amino acids: CASSQITRTDTQYF. DNA of the CDR3: TGCGCCAGCAGCCAGATAACCAGGACAGATACGCAGTATTTT.

There are many counts of this clonotype. Written as DNA, the CDR3 is TGTGCCAGCAGCTTAGAAGGGCAGTACAATGAGCAGTTCTTC. Its translation: CASSLEGQYNEQFF. This chain joins TRBV7-9 and TRBJ2-1; D gene uncertain. The V and J ends lost 1 base and 4 bases respectively, with 8 bases between them. This CDR3 spans 14 amino acids. Germline CDR1 and CDR2: SEHNR and FQNEAQ (reference sequence).

The chain links TRBV3-1 to TRBJ1-4; 9 bases match TRBD1. CDR3 length equals 14 residues. Per germline, CDR1 LGHDT and CDR2 YNNKEL (reference sequence). J was trimmed by 8 bases and V by 3 bases; bases with no gene match: 4. The DNA for the CDR3 is TGTGCCAGCAGCCAGACAGGGGGACTCGAAAAACTGTTTTTT. This codes for CASSQTGGLEKLFF.

This clonotype has more than one count but fewer than ten. The V gene is TRBV12-3 or TRBV12-4, the J gene TRBJ2-1; no reliable D call. CDR3 length equals 13 residues. V lost 8 bases, J lost 1 base, and 9 bases lay in between. For the CDR3, the DNA is TGTGCCAGCGCCTTTGATTCCTACAATGAGCAGTTCTTC. It yields the protein CASAFDSYNEQFF.

The J gene is TRBJ2-7, the V gene TRBV5-1; a possible D gene is TRBD1 (5 bases). Per the germline V gene, CDR1 is SGHRS and CDR2 is YFSETQ. The length of the CDR3 is 16 residues. Trimming pared 1 base from V and 6 bases from J, leaving 20 bases between. The CDR3 protein is CASSLPGRVSHREQYF. Written as DNA, the CDR3 is TGCGCCAGCAGCTTGCCCGGCAGGGTGTCCCACCGCGAGCAGTACTTC.

The rearrangement joins TRBV6-1 to TRBJ2-1; 8 nucleotides match TRBD2. The CDR3 is made up of 16 amino acids. Germline loops: CDR1 MNHNS, CDR2 SASEGT. The V and J ends lost 6 bases and 6 bases, in that order; junction bases with no gene match: 13. The CDR3 here is CASRRAGGGHPNEQFF. The CDR3 DNA reads as TGTGCCAGCAGAAGGGCTGGCGGGGGGCACCCCAATGAGCAGTTCTTC.

The rearrangement uses TRBV7-2 and TRBJ2-5; tentatively, D is TRBD1 or TRBD2 (6 bases each). V dropped 7 bases and J dropped 3 bases, with 15 bases sitting between them. The CDR3 has 14 amino acids. From germline, CDR1 is SGHTA and CDR2 FQGNSA. Here the CDR3 reads CASTPGAAEETQYF. In DNA form, the CDR3 reads TGTGCCAGCACCCCGGGGGCGGCGGAAGAGACCCAGTACTTC.

Ten or more counts support this clonotype. CDR3 residues: CASSLSYSYEQYF. The DNA for the CDR3 is TGTGCCAGCAGCCTCTCCTACTCTTACGAGCAGTACTTC. The J gene is TRBJ2-7, the V gene TRBV28; D gene ambiguous. Germline-derived CDR1 and CDR2 are MDHEN and SYDVKM. This CDR3 has 13 residues. V was cut by 6 bases and J by 4 bases, with 13 bases left in between.

This clonotype was counted a few times. V and J are TRBV20-1 and TRBJ2-7; 7 bases agree with TRBD1. The germline V gene encodes CDR1 DFQATT and CDR2 SNEGSKA (reference sequence). The CDR3 spans 14 residues. J was trimmed by 0 bases and V by 5 bases; bases with no gene match: 7. The CDR3 sequence: CSARRGSSSYEQYF. CDR3 in DNA: TGCAGTGCTCGCAGGGGGTCGAGCTCCTACGAGCAGTACTTC.

This clonotype was observed at least ten times. The chain recombines TRBV6-5 with TRBJ2-7; D is undetermined. This CDR3 contains 12 residues. Germline loops: CDR1 MNHEY, CDR2 SVGAGI. Trimming pared 5 bases from V and 0 bases from J, leaving 5 bases between. In DNA, the CDR3 is TGTGCCAGCAGTGGCCGCTCCTACGAGCAGTACTTC. Its translation: CASSGRSYEQYF.

The rearrangement joins TRBV7-9 to TRBJ2-1; a weak D match, TRBD2 (5 bases). This CDR3 comprises 16 residues. Germline CDR1 is SEHNR and CDR2 is FQNEAQ (reference sequence). V lost 3 bases and J lost 3, with 15 bases in between. In DNA, the CDR3 is TGTGCCAGCAGCTTGAAGGGAGTTGGTAGCTACAATGAGCAGTTCTTC. Protein: CASSLKGVGSYNEQFF.

This clonotype came up a few times. The rearrangement uses TRBV29-1 and TRBJ2-1; 8 bases line up with TRBD2. Germline trimming cut 7 bases from V and 2 bases from J; bases unmatched to any gene: 13. CDR1 is SQVTM, CDR2 ANQGSEA, per germline. The CDR3 is made up of 16 amino acids. CDR3 DNA sequence: TGCAGCGGGGGGGCTGATGGGCGGGAGGCCTACAATGAGCAGTTCTTC. It translates to CSGGADGREAYNEQFF.

The table lists this clonotype with a few counts. The genes are TRBV5-5 and TRBJ1-5; no clear D gene. Between the trimmed V and J ends, which lost 1 base and 1 base, there was a span of 9 bases. This CDR3 contains 15 residues. Germline CDR1 reads SGHKS; CDR2 reads YYEKEE (reference sequence). CDR3 in amino acids: CASSLFQGSNQPQHF. The CDR3 nucleotides are TGTGCCAGCAGCTTGTTCCAAGGGAGCAATCAGCCCCAGCATTTT.

Only a few counts were recorded for this clonotype. CDR3 loop: CSARDPRRQGRTEAFF. The CDR3 nucleotides are TGCAGTGCTAGAGATCCTCGGAGACAGGGAAGGACTGAAGCTTTCTTT. V usage is TRBV20-1 and J usage is TRBJ1-1, with TRBD1 matching 7 bases. This CDR3 has 16 amino acids. The germline V gene has CDR1 DFQATT and CDR2 SNEGSKA (reference sequence). V lost 0 bases to trimming and J lost 5 bases; unmatched junction nucleotides: 12.

The table lists this clonotype with many counts. V usage is TRBV5-1 and J usage is TRBJ2-7, with D maybe TRBD2 (5 bases). This CDR3 region has 15 residues. In germline, CDR1 is SGHRS, CDR2 YFSETQ. Trimming cost V 7 bases and J 3 bases, with 20 bases left between them. CDR3 DNA sequence: TGCGCCAGCCGTCCTCCGGGATCCCTTTACTACGAGCAGTACTTC. Protein: CASRPPGSLYYEQYF.

This clonotype was counted a few times. V gene TRBV4-2 combines with J gene TRBJ1-2, with unresolved D. CDR1 is LGHNA, CDR2 YNFKEQ, per germline. This CDR3 region has 13 residues. V was clipped by 0 bases and J by 8 bases, with 10 bases between them. This CDR3 reads CASSQEVLFGYTF. The CDR3 DNA is TGTGCCAGCAGCCAAGAGGTACTCTTCGGCTACACCTTC.

This clonotype was recorded at least ten times. V is TRBV24-1 and J is TRBJ2-2; the D call may be TRBD1 or TRBD2 (5 bases each). Germline CDR1 and CDR2: KGHDR and SFDVKD. The CDR3 is 16 residues long. The ends were cut back, 4 bases at V and 2 bases at J, with 13 bases in the middle. The CDR3 DNA reads TGTGCCACCAGTGAATCGGGACGGGGAAACACCGGGGAGCTGTTTTTT. Its protein is CATSESGRGNTGELFF.

Worth noting for this clonotype: A much larger clone is a single base away; this may be a read error. The chain recombines TRBV29-1 with TRBJ1-2, with D tentatively TRBD1 (6 bases). The germline gives CDR1 SQVTM, CDR2 ANQGSEA. The CDR3 is made up of 12 amino acids. The CDR3 coding sequence is TGCAGCGTTGGGGGGCGGTTCTATGGCTACTCCTTC. Its protein product is CSVGGRFYGYSF.

This clonotype was detected ten times or more. One end of the junction does not line up with germline, which may come from a read error. The V and J genes are TRBV20-1 and TRBJ2-7; 7 positions match TRBD1. Germline CDR1 is DFQATT and CDR2 is SNEGSKA (reference sequence). This CDR3 contains 12 residues. As DNA, the CDR3 is TGCAGTGCTGGAGACAGGGTTTACGAGCAGTACTTC. Translation: CSAGDRVYEQYF.

V gene TRBV7-2 combines with J gene TRBJ2-1; D is uncertain. In germline, CDR1 is SGHTA, CDR2 FQGNSA. V shed 2 bases and J shed 7 bases, with 15 bases lying between them. This CDR3 has 15 amino acids. The CDR3 reads CASSLQGSGLNEQFF. The CDR3 DNA is TGTGCCAGCAGCTTACAAGGCTCCGGCCTAAATGAGCAGTTCTTC.

This clonotype was detected a few times. This chain links TRBV20-1 with TRBJ1-5; no clear D. The CDR3 covers 15 residues. V was pared by 6 bases and J by 1 base, with 16 bases between. The V gene's germline CDR1 is DFQATT and CDR2 SNEGSKA (reference sequence). Here the CDR3 reads CSAILEDLSNQPQHF. The DNA for the CDR3 is TGCAGTGCGATACTCGAGGACCTGAGCAATCAGCCCCAGCATTTT.

This clonotype was counted between two and nine times. The rearrangement joins TRBV5-1 to TRBJ2-3; 7 bases are a match to TRBD1. The CDR3 has 17 amino acids. Per the germline V gene, CDR1 is SGHRS and CDR2 is YFSETQ. V lost 3 bases and J lost 2; bases outside the gene matches: 12. CDR3 nucleotide sequence: TGCGCCAGCAGCTATAACGGGGCAGGGGGTGCCACAGATACGCAGTATTTT. It encodes CASSYNGAGGATDTQYF. Based on the CDR3 plus reference TRBV5-1 and TRBJ2-3, the full variable domain is KAGVTQTPRYLIKTRGQQVTLSCSPISGHRSVSWYQQTPGQGLQFLFEYFSETQRNKGNFPGRFSGRQFSNSRSEMNVSTLELGDSALYLCASSYNGAGGATDTQYFGPGTRLTVL.

This chain connects TRBV4-2 to TRBJ2-1, with TRBD2 identical over 9 bases. The germline V gene has CDR1 LGHNA and CDR2 YNFKEQ. This CDR3 comprises 16 residues. V was clipped by 4 bases and J by 6 bases; unmatched bases: 10. CDR3 DNA sequence: TGTGCCAGCAGCCTGGGGATGGGACTAGCAAGCAATGAGCAGTTCTTC. This sequence encodes CASSLGMGLASNEQFF.

This clonotype has more than one count but fewer than ten. The V and J genes are TRBV20-1 and TRBJ1-4; D is unclear. V lost 5 bases and J 10 bases, leaving 20 bases between the germline ends. Germline V lookup: CDR1 DFQATT, CDR2 SNEGSKA (reference sequence). The CDR3 runs to 14 residues. This CDR3 reads CSALTGWVQGKLFF. CDR3 sequence (DNA): TGCAGTGCTCTGACCGGGTGGGTGCAAGGAAAACTGTTTTTT.